Below are 28 T cell receptor beta chains sequenced from a single sample in a study of T cell responses to AZD1222 COVID-19 vaccine. Libraries were prepared by immunoSEQ multiplex PCR; TCRdb keeps only in-frame clonotypes and omits some of them. Found here are 120,000 or so clones, approximately 91% of them singletons; the top ten hold 25% to 30%. Here the sequenced sample was peripheral blood, taken on day 0 of AZD1222 vaccination. The source of these receptors is an adult in good health.

V and J are TRBV4-2 and TRBJ1-2; D might be TRBD1 (5 bases). The germline V and J ends were trimmed by 0 bases and 4 bases, with 12 bases remaining between them. CDR1 and CDR2 from the germline V gene are LGHNA and YNFKEQ. There are 15 residues in the CDR3. The CDR3 protein is CASSQEVVGAYGYTF. The CDR3 DNA is TGTGCCAGCAGCCAAGAGGTTGTTGGGGCCTATGGCTACACCTTC.

This chain uses TRBV2 with TRBJ1-2; D possibly corresponds to TRBD1 (6 bases). CDR1 is SNHLY, CDR2 FYNNEI, per germline. The CDR3 length is 14 residues. V was cut by 4 bases and J by 6 bases, with 15 bases left in between. For the CDR3, the DNA is TGTGCCAGCAGTGCACAGGGTTTCGCTAATGGCTACACCTTC. This sequence encodes CASSAQGFANGYTF.

This clone has more than one count but fewer than ten. The rearrangement links TRBV9 to TRBJ1-2; no clear D gene. CDR3 length: 14 amino acids. The ends were cut back, 0 bases at V and 2 bases at J, with 8 bases in the middle. CDR1 is SGDLS and CDR2 is YYNGEE in the germline V gene. In nucleotides, the CDR3 is TGTGCCAGCAGCGTAGCGGGCAGCAACTATGGCTACACCTTC. This translates into CASSVAGSNYGYTF.

The sample holds a few counts of this clone. The chain is built from TRBV27 and TRBJ2-5; D ambiguous. V lost 5 bases and J 7 bases, leaving 11 bases between the germline ends. This CDR3 has 12 residues. CDR1 and CDR2 (germline): MNHEY, SMNVEV (reference sequence). DNA of the CDR3: TGTGCCAGCAGTCCCCCCCTTGGGACCCAGTACTTC. Its translation is CASSPPLGTQYF.

The chain recombines TRBV7-5 with TRBJ2-2; the D call TRBD2 from the table was never checked on the DNA. TRBV7-5 is noted as a pseudogene. The length of the CDR3 is 18 residues. The DNA for the CDR3 is TGTGCCAGAAGCTTACCTAGCGGGACCAGCACTTTCACCGGGGAGCTGTTTTTT. Amino acid sequence: CARSLPSGTSTFTGELFF.

V usage is TRBV27 and J usage is TRBJ1-1; the D gene is possibly TRBD1 (6 bases). V was cut by 10 bases and J by 2 bases, with 17 bases left in between. CDR1 is MNHEY and CDR2 is SMNVEV in the germline V gene (reference sequence). The CDR3 runs 14 residues. The CDR3 DNA sequence: TGTGCCACCTTCCGCTCAGGGGTTAACACTGAAGCTTTCTTT. Translated: CATFRSGVNTEAFF.

This chain links TRBV7-9 with TRBJ2-7; 7 bases map to TRBD1. Germline V gene sequence: CDR1 SEHNR, CDR2 FQNEAQ (reference sequence). J was trimmed by 5 bases and V by 5 bases; bases with no gene match: 12. The length of the CDR3 is 15 residues. The CDR3 DNA sequence: TGTGCCAGCAGCCTCGGGCAGGGGGTTCCCCACGAGCAGTACTTC. The encoded protein is CASSLGQGVPHEQYF.

The V and J genes are TRBV29-1 and TRBJ1-1; D unresolved. Trimming shortened V by 1 base and J by 0 bases, and 9 bases separated the two germline ends. The CDR3 has 14 residues. Germline CDR1 SQVTM, CDR2 ANQGSEA. The CDR3 coding sequence is TGCAGCGTTGAAGCGGCCCCGATGAACACTGAAGCTTTCTTT. Amino acids: CSVEAAPMNTEAFF.

The rearrangement joins TRBV4-2 to TRBJ2-3, with D possibly being TRBD2 (6 bases). V lost 4 bases, J lost 2 bases, and 13 bases lay in between. The CDR3 loop spans 15 amino acids. Germline CDR1 reads LGHNA; CDR2 reads YNFKEQ. CDR3 sequence (DNA): TGTGCCAGCAGCCCGGGGGTCGGGTTCACAGATACGCAGTATTTT. Amino acid sequence: CASSPGVGFTDTQYF.

This clone was picked up a small number of times. V gene TRBV7-2 combines with J gene TRBJ2-7; no definite D call. This CDR3 spans 15 amino acids. Trimming took 0 bases from V and 0 from J, leaving 9 bases between them. Per the germline V gene, CDR1 is SGHTA and CDR2 is FQGNSA. CDR3 amino acids: CASSLAPGSSYEQYF. CDR3 coding DNA: TGTGCCAGCAGCTTAGCCCCCGGGTCCTCCTACGAGCAGTACTTC.

The V and J genes are TRBV9 and TRBJ1-3; D is unresolved. This CDR3 is built from 15 residues. The germline gives CDR1 SGDLS, CDR2 YYNGEE. Trimming shortened V by 2 bases and J by 0 bases, and 9 bases separated the two germline ends. The CDR3 region has the DNA TGTGCCAGCAGCGTTGGTCCCTACTCTGGAAACACCATATATTTT. Translation gives CASSVGPYSGNTIYF. The entire variable domain, with the rest obtained from reference TRBV9 and TRBJ1-3, is as follows: DSGVTQTPKHLITATGQRVTLRCSPRSGDLSVYWYQQSLDQGLQFLIQYYNGEERAKGNILERFSAQQFPDLHSELNLSSLELGDSALYFCASSVGPYSGNTIYFGEGSWLTVV.

The rearrangement joins TRBV6-1 to TRBJ1-1; D is uncertain. Germline CDR1 MNHNS, CDR2 SASEGT. Trimming removed 2 bases from V and 11 bases from J, with 12 bases in between. The CDR3 loop spans 12 amino acids. For the CDR3, the DNA is TGTGCCAGCAGTGAAATTGTGAGAGGGGCTTTCTTT. It specifies CASSEIVRGAFF.

V and J are TRBV13 and TRBJ2-7; 7 nucleotides line up with TRBD2. V lost 5 bases, J lost 2 bases, and 12 bases stayed unmatched. The germline V gene has CDR1 PRHDT and CDR2 FYEKMQ (reference sequence). The CDR3 is 16 residues long. This CDR3 reads CASSPDPARGAYEQYF. CDR3 bases: TGTGCCAGCAGCCCCGACCCCGCACGGGGGGCCTACGAGCAGTACTTC.

The rearrangement uses TRBV24-1 and TRBJ2-3; no clear D. The CDR3 has 16 residues. The germline V gene has CDR1 KGHDR and CDR2 SFDVKD. V was trimmed by 4 bases and J by 0 bases, leaving 13 bases between them. Written as DNA, the CDR3 is TGTGCCACCAGTGACCCAGGACCTTCTAGCACAGATACGCAGTATTTT. This codes for CATSDPGPSSTDTQYF.

The J gene is TRBJ2-7, the V gene TRBV28, with 9 bases lining up with TRBD1. The CDR3 is 14 residues long. Germline-derived CDR1 and CDR2 are MDHEN and SYDVKM. Germline trimming cut 3 bases from V and 6 bases from J; bases unmatched to any gene: 6. The CDR3 reads CASSFGTGSGEQYF. CDR3 bases: TGTGCCAGCAGTTTTGGGACAGGGTCCGGCGAGCAGTACTTC.

The J gene is TRBJ2-1, the V gene TRBV4-2; D call uncertain. V was pared by 0 bases and J by 3 bases, with 6 bases between. The CDR3 spans 14 residues. Germline values: CDR1 LGHNA, CDR2 YNFKEQ. CDR3 residues: CASSQEGGYNEQFF. The CDR3, as DNA: TGTGCCAGCAGCCAAGAAGGTGGCTACAATGAGCAGTTCTTC.

V gene TRBV27 combines with J gene TRBJ2-2; no reliable D call. V was pared by 6 bases and J by 0 bases, with 11 bases between. Germline values: CDR1 MNHEY, CDR2 SMNVEV (reference sequence). This CDR3 is 15 amino acids long. CDR3 in DNA: TGTGCCAGCAGGGCCGGTCCGGCGAACACCGGGGAGCTGTTTTTT. The encoded protein is CASRAGPANTGELFF.

The rearrangement joins TRBV6-5 to TRBJ1-1; D remains unclear. The length of the CDR3 is 15 residues. The germline V gene encodes CDR1 MNHEY and CDR2 SVGAGI. V lost 6 bases, J lost 1 base, and 15 bases lay in between. CDR3 residues: CASSTTLLGNTEAFF. The CDR3 bases are TGTGCCAGCAGCACAACTCTATTGGGGAACACTGAAGCTTTCTTT.

The rearrangement uses TRBV9 and TRBJ1-6; 9 bases match TRBD1. CDR1 is SGDLS and CDR2 is YYNGEE in the germline V gene. The CDR3 length is 15 residues. J lost 5 bases, V lost 3 bases, and 3 bases had no gene match. CDR3 amino acids: CASSGTGANNSPLHF. The CDR3 DNA is TGTGCCAGCAGCGGGACAGGGGCCAATAATTCACCCCTCCACTTT.

This rearrangement joins TRBV6-5 to TRBJ2-2; 8 nucleotides agree with TRBD2. Per germline, CDR1 MNHEY and CDR2 SVGAGI. V dropped 8 bases and J dropped 0; count of bases not matched to a gene: 2. CDR3 length: 14 residues. The CDR3 protein is CASRLAPNTGELFF. The CDR3, as DNA: TGTGCCAGCCGACTAGCGCCGAACACCGGGGAGCTGTTTTTT.

The gene calls are TRBV6-2 or TRBV6-3 and TRBJ2-5; tentatively, D is TRBD1 or TRBD2 (5 bases each). This CDR3 has 14 residues. V was cut by 5 bases and J by 0 bases, with 10 bases left in between. Germline assignment: CDR1 MNHEY and CDR2 SVGEGT. CDR3 in DNA: TGTGCCAGCAGTAGCCGGGGCAACCAAGAGACCCAGTACTTC. Its protein is CASSSRGNQETQYF.

V and J are TRBV5-5 and TRBJ1-2, with TRBD1 identical over 10 bases. Germline loops: CDR1 SGHKS, CDR2 YYEKEE (reference sequence). Trimming cost V 4 bases and J 6 bases; bases outside gene matches: 9. CDR3 length: 15 residues. The CDR3 coding sequence is TGTGCCAGCAGCCTTGGACAGGGGGGCGGTGATGGCTACACCTTC. Translation: CASSLGQGGGDGYTF.

V usage is TRBV6-6 and J usage is TRBJ1-2, with a weak D call TRBD1 (5 bases). This CDR3 has 15 residues. Germline CDR1 is MNHNY and CDR2 is SVGAGI (reference sequence). The V and J ends lost 6 bases and 2 bases respectively, with 16 bases between them. The CDR3 spells CASSPPGRRNYGYTF. DNA of the CDR3: TGTGCCAGCAGCCCCCCGGGACGAAGAAACTATGGCTACACCTTC.

The gene calls are TRBV6-1 and TRBJ1-3, with 9 nucleotides matching TRBD1. CDR1 is MNHNS, CDR2 SASEGT, per germline. The V gene end was trimmed by 3 bases and the J gene end by 3 bases; junction bases not matched to a gene: 6. There are 16 residues in the CDR3. CDR3 nucleotide sequence: TGTGCCAGCAGTGACTTGGGACAGGGAGGTGGAAACACCATATATTTT. Translating gives CASSDLGQGGGNTIYF.

This chain connects TRBV25-1 to TRBJ1-6; D gene ambiguous. V lost 4 bases and J 0 bases, leaving 7 bases between the germline ends. In germline, CDR1 is MGHDK, CDR2 SYGVNS. CDR3 length: 15 amino acids. Here the CDR3 DNA reads TGTGCCAGCAGTGTTGGTAGCTCCTATAATTCACCCCTCCACTTT. Translating it yields CASSVGSSYNSPLHF.

The chain links TRBV14 to TRBJ2-7; D is unresolved. V was pared by 0 bases and J by 3 bases, with 12 bases between. In germline, CDR1 is SGHDN, CDR2 FVKESK. The CDR3 is 15 residues long. CDR3 residues: CASSQDFGSVYEQYF. CDR3 coding DNA: TGTGCCAGCAGCCAAGATTTTGGGTCGGTCTACGAGCAGTACTTC. The variable domain in full, with the rest retrieved from reference TRBV14 and TRBJ2-7, is EAGVTQFPSHSVIEKGQTVTLRCDPISGHDNLYWYRRVMGKEIKFLLHFVKESKQDESGMPNNRFLAERTGGTYSTLKVQPAELEDSGVYFCASSQDFGSVYEQYFGPGTRLTVT.

This clone appeared once. The chain has TRBV5-1 and TRBJ2-1; D unresolved. Germline values: CDR1 SGHRS, CDR2 YFSETQ. Trimming removed 0 bases from V and 4 bases from J, with 5 bases in between. This CDR3 spans 13 amino acids. The CDR3 DNA is TGCGCCAGCAGCTTGGAAACATACAATGAGCAGTTCTTC. It specifies CASSLETYNEQFF.

This chain connects TRBV5-1 to TRBJ1-1; 7 bases map to TRBD1. The trim removed 0 bases at V and 7 bases at J, leaving 15 bases unmatched. The germline V gene has CDR1 SGHRS and CDR2 YFSETQ. The CDR3 is 17 amino acids. The CDR3 reads CASSLATYGRGVDEAFF. CDR3 bases: TGCGCCAGCAGCTTGGCCACCTACGGCAGGGGGGTTGATGAAGCTTTCTTT. The full variable domain, with the rest looked up from reference TRBV5-1 and TRBJ1-1, is KAGVTQTPRYLIKTRGQQVTLSCSPISGHRSVSWYQQTPGQGLQFLFEYFSETQRNKGNFPGRFSGRQFSNSRSEMNVSTLELGDSALYLCASSLATYGRGVDEAFFGQGTRLTVV.